Listed here are 3 T cell receptor beta chains from one sample, sequenced in a study of a mutant IDH1 vaccine in newly diagnosed glioma. This sample's time point: week 23, last vaccination. It was 300 ug of mutant IDH1 20-mer peptide that made up each vaccine dose, given with topical imiquimod. No antigens are known for them. Generated by immunoSEQ multiplex PCR, the TCRdb table keeps only in-frame clones and is missing some. In the table there are roughly 52,000 clones, 80% of which are singletons. The sequencing used PBMCs, collected from a glioma patient whose treatment included an IDH1 peptide vaccine. These TCRs come from a man aged 35 to 55 with glioma.

This clone was detected only once. The V call is TRBV19, the J call TRBJ1-1; 10 bases agree with TRBD1. This CDR3 has 13 amino acids. Germline CDR1 reads LNHDA; CDR2 reads SQIVND (reference sequence). J gave up 5 bases and V 5 bases, and 2 bases lay outside the gene matches. Here the CDR3 reads CASSSGQGTEAFF. CDR3 sequence (DNA): TGTGCCAGTAGTTCGGGACAGGGGACTGAAGCTTTCTTT.

DNA of the CDR3: TGTGCCAGCTCACCAGACACCTACTATGGCTACACCTTC. This translates into CASSPDTYYGYTF. The chain is built from TRBV18 and TRBJ1-2; D unclear. V was clipped by 2 bases and J by 3 bases, with 7 bases between them. This CDR3 region has 13 residues. Germline lookup yields CDR1 KGHSH and CDR2 LQKENI. Complete variable domain (other parts from reference TRBV18 and TRBJ1-2): NAGVMQNPRHLVRRRGQEARLRCSPMKGHSHVYWYRQLPEEGLKFMVYLQKENIIDESGMPKERFSAEFPKEGPSILRIQQVVRGDSAAYFCASSPDTYYGYTFGSGTRLTVV.

The genes are TRBV5-1 and TRBJ2-5; D possibly uses TRBD1 or TRBD2 (6 bases each). Germline loops: CDR1 SGHRS, CDR2 YFSETQ. The CDR3 totals 14 residues. Trimming took off 7 bases at V and 5 bases at J, with 18 bases between the two ends. CDR3 coding DNA: TGCGCCAGCCGGACGGGGGCGGGACGGGAGACCCAGTACTTC. Translation: CASRTGAGRETQYF.